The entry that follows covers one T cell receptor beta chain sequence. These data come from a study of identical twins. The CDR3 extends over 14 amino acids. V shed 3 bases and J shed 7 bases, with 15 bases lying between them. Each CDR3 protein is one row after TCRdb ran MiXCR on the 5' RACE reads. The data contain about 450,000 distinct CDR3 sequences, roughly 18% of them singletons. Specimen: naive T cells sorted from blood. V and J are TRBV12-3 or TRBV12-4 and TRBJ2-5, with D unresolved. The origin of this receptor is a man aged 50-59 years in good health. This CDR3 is CASSFNDVMGTQYF. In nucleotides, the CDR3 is TGTGCCAGCAGTTTTAATGACGTGATGGGGACCCAGTACTTC.